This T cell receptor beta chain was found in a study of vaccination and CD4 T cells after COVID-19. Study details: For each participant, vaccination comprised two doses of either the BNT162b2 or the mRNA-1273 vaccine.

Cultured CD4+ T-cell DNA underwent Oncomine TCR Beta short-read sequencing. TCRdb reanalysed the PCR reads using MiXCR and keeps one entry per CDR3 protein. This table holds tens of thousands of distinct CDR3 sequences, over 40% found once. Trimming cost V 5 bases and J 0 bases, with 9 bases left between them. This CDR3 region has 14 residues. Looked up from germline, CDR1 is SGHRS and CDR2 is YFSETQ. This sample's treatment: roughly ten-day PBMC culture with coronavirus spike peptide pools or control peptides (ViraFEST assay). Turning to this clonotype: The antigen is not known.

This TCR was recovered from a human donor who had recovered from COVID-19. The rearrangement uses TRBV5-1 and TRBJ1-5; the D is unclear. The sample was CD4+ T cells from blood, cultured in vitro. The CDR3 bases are TGCGCCAGCAGTCCAGGAATTAGCAATCAGCCCCAGCATTTT. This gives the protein CASSPGISNQPQHF.